This note documents a single T cell receptor (beta chain) sequence. Its matching antigen is unknown. CDR3 length: 14 residues. These data come from a study of cytomegalovirus exposure and HLA in healthy donors. Study in general: Genotyping showed around 80% of 300 to 450 donors falling in the Caucasian-associated ancestry cluster.

Whole-study results and caveats: With DRB1 most and HLA-C fewest, TCR association rates differed between HLA loci in a later analysis.

Donors were nominally healthy when sampled, though unrecorded immune exposures were likely. PCR involved 60 Vbeta and 13 Jbeta primers. This table comes from immunoSEQ multiplex PCR, and its TCRdb copy is limited to in-frame clones, with some not included. The data show around 200,000 clones, more than 85% seen once. V and J are TRBV21-1 and TRBJ2-7; whether TRBD2, the table's D call, matches the DNA was not checked. TRBV21-1 is shown as a pseudogene. The clonotype comes from a woman aged 18-29 years in good health and CMV-seronegative. The sample was PBMCs. CDR3 DNA: TGTGCCAGCAGCAAAACTAGCGGGCCCTGCGAGCAGTACTTC. Protein: CASSKTSGPCEQYF.